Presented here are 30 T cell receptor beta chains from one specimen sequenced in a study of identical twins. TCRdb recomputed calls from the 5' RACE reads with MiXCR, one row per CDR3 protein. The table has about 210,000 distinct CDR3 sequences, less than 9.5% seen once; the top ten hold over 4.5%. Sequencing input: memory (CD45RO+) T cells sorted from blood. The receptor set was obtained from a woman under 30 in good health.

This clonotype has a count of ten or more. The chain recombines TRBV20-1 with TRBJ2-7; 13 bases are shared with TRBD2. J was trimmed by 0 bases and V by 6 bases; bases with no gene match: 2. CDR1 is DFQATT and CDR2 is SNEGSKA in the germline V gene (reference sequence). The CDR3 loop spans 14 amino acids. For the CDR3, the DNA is TGCAGTGCGACTAGCGGGAGGAGCTCCTACGAGCAGTACTTC. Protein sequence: CSATSGRSSYEQYF.

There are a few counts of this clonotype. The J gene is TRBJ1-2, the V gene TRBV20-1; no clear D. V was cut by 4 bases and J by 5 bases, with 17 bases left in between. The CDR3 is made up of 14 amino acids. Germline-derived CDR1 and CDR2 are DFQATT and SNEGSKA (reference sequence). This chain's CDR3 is CSATIARFNYGYTF. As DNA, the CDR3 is TGCAGTGCTACGATTGCCAGGTTTAATTATGGCTACACCTTC.

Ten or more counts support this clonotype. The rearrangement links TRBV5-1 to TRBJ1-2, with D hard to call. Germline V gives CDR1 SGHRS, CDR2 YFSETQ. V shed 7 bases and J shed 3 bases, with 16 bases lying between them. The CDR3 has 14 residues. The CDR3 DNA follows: TGCGCCAGCTCTTGGGGTATGATAGACTATGGCTACACCTTC. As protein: CASSWGMIDYGYTF.

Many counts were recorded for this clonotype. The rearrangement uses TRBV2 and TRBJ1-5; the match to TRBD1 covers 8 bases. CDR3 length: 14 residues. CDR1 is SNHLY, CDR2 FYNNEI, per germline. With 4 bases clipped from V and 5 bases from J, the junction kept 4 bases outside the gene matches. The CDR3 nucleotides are TGTGCCAGCAGTGGGACAGGGACGGATCAGCCCCAGCATTTT. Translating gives CASSGTGTDQPQHF.

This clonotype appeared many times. The CDR3 DNA reads TGCAGTGCTGGTTACAGGGGATCCGAGACCCAGTACTTC. Amino acid sequence: CSAGYRGSETQYF. The rearrangement links TRBV20-1 to TRBJ2-5; TRBD1 aligns across 7 bases. V shed 5 bases and J 5 bases; nucleotides not matched to a gene: 8. The CDR3 has 13 residues. From germline, CDR1 is DFQATT and CDR2 SNEGSKA (reference sequence).

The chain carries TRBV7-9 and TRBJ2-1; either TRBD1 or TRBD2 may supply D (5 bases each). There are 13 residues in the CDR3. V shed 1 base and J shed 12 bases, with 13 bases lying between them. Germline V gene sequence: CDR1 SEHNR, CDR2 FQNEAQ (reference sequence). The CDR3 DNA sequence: TGTGCCAGCAGCTTAGGCGTGAGGGACGGGCAGTTCTTC. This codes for CASSLGVRDGQFF.

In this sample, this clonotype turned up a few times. The CDR3 region has the DNA TGCGCCAGCAGCTACGAGGGGGAGCAGTTCTTC. Protein sequence: CASSYEGEQFF. The gene calls are TRBV5-1 and TRBJ2-1; D tentatively fits TRBD1 or TRBD2 (5 bases each). This CDR3 has 11 amino acids. The V and J ends lost 3 bases and 10 bases respectively, with 8 bases between them. Germline V CDR1 and CDR2: SGHRS, YFSETQ.

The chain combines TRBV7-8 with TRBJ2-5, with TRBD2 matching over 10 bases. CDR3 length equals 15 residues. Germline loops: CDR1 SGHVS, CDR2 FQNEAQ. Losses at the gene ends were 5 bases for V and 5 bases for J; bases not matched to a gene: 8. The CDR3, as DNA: TGTGCCAGCAGCACAGAGCGGGGGGGCATGGAGACCCAGTACTTC. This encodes CASSTERGGMETQYF.

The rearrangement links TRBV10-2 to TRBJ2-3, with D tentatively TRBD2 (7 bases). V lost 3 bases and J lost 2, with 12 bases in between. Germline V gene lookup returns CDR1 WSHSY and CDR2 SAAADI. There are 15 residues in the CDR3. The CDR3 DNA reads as TGCGCCAGCAGTGATTTGGGGGGGCCCACAGATACGCAGTATTTT. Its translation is CASSDLGGPTDTQYF.

For the CDR3, the DNA is TGTGCCAGCAGCCCCGGGGCTCTGGCTTTCTTT. Encoded protein: CASSPGALAFF. The chain recombines TRBV12-3 or TRBV12-4 with TRBJ1-1; maybe TRBD1 (5 bases). This CDR3 has 11 residues. Trimming left V 6 bases short and J 11 bases short, with 13 bases between.

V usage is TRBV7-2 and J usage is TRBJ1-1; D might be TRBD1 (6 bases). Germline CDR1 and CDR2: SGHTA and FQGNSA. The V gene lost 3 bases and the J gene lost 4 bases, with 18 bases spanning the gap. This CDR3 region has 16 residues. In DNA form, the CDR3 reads TGTGCCAGCAGCTTTTCTTTAGGGGGTCCCTCCACTGAAGCTTTCTTT. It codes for CASSFSLGGPSTEAFF.

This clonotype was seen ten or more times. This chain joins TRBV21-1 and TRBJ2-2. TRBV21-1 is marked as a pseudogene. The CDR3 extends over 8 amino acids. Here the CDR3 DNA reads TGTGCCAGCCTGGAGCTGTTTTTT. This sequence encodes CASLELFF.

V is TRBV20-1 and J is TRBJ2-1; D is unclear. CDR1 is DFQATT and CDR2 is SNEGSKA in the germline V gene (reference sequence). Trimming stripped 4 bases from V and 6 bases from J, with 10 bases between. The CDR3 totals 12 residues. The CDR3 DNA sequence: TGCAGTGCTACCAGATCCGGCAATGAGCAGTTCTTC. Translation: CSATRSGNEQFF.

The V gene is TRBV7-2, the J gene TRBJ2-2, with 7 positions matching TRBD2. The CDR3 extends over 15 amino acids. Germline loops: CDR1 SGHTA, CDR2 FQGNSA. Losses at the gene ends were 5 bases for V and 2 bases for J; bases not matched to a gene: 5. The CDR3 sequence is CASSPAGLNTGELFF. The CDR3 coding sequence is TGTGCCAGCAGCCCAGCGGGACTAAACACCGGGGAGCTGTTTTTT.

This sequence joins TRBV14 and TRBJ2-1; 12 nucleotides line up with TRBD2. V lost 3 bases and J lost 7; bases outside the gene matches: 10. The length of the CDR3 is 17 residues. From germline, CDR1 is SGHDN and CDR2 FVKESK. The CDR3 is CASSHPKTSGSYNEQFF. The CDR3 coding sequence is TGTGCCAGCAGCCACCCCAAGACTAGCGGGAGCTATAATGAGCAGTTCTTC. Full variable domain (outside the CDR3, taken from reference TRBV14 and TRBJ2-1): EAGVTQFPSHSVIEKGQTVTLRCDPISGHDNLYWYRRVMGKEIKFLLHFVKESKQDESGMPNNRFLAERTGGTYSTLKVQPAELEDSGVYFCASSHPKTSGSYNEQFFGPGTRLTVL.

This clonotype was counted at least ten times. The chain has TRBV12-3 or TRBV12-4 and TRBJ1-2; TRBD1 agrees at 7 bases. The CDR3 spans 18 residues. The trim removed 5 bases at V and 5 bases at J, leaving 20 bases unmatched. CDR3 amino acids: CASSPHHSGTGQEYGYTF. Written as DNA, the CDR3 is TGTGCCAGCAGTCCACACCATTCGGGAACCGGACAGGAGTATGGCTACACCTTC.

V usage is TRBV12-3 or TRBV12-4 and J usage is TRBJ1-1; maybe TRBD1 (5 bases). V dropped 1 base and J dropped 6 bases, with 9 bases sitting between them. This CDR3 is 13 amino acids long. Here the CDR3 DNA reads TGTGCCAGCAGTTTAGAGGGCAGGGCTGAAGCTTTCTTT. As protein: CASSLEGRAEAFF.

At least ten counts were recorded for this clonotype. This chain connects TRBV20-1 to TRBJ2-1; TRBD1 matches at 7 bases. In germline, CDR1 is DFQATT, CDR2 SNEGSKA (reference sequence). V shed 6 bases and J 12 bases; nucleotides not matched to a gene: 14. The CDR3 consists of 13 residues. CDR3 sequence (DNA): TGCAGTGCGCCCCCCGGGACAGCCAGCTGGCAGTTCTTC. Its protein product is CSAPPGTASWQFF.

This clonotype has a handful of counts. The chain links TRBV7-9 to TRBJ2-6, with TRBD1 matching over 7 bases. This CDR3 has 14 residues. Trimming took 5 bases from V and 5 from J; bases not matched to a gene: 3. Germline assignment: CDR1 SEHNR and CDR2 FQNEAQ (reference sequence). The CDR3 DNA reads TGTGCCAGCAGCCAGGGGGTAAGGGCCAACGTCCTGACTTTC. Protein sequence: CASSQGVRANVLTF.

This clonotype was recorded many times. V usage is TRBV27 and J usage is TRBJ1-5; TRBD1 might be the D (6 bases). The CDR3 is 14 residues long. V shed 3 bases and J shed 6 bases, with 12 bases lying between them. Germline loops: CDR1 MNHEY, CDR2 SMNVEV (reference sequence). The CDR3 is CASSLTGRVQPQHF. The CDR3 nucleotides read TGTGCCAGCAGTTTGACAGGTCGCGTTCAGCCCCAGCATTTT.

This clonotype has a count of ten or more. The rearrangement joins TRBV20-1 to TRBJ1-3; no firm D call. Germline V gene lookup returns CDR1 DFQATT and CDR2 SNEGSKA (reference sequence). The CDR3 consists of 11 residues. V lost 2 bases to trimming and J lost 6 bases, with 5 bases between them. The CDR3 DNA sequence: TGCAGTGCTAGAATCGAAAACACCATATATTTT. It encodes CSARIENTIYF.

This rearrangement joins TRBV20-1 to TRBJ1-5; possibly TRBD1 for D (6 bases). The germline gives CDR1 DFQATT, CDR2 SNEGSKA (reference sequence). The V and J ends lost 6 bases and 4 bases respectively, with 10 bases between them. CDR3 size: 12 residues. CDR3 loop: CSANRANQPQHF. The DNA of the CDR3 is TGCAGTGCCAACAGGGCAAATCAGCCCCAGCATTTT.

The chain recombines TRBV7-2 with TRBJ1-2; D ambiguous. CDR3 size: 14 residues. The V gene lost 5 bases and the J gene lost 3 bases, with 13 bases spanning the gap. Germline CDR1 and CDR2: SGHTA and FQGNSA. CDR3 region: CASSRGYIDYGYTF. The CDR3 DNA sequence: TGTGCCAGCAGCCGTGGTTACATAGACTATGGCTACACCTTC.

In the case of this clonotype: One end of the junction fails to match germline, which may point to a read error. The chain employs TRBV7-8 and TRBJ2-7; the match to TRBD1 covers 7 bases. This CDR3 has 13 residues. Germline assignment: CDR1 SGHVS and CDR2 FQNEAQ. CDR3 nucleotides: TGTGTCAGCAGCTTAGACAGGGTGGACGAGCAGTACTTC. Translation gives CVSSLDRVDEQYF.

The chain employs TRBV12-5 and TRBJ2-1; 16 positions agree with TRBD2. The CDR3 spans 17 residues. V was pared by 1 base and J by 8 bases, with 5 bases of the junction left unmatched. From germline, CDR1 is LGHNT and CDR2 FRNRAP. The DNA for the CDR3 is TGTGCTAGTGGTTTGGAGGGGACTAGCGGGAGGGCCGATGAGCAGTTCTTC. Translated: CASGLEGTSGRADEQFF.

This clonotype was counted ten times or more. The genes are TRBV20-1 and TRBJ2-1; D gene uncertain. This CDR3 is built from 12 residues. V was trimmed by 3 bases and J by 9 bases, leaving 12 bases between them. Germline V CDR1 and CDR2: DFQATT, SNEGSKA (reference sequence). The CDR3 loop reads CSASRNMAEQFF. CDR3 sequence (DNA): TGCAGTGCTAGTAGGAATATGGCTGAGCAGTTCTTC.

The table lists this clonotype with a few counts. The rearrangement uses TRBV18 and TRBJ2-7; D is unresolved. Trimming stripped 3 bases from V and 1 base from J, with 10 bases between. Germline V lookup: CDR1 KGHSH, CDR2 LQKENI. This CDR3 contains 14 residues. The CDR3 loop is CASSPTTRSYEQYF. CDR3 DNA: TGTGCCAGCTCACCCACGACCAGGTCCTACGAGCAGTACTTC.

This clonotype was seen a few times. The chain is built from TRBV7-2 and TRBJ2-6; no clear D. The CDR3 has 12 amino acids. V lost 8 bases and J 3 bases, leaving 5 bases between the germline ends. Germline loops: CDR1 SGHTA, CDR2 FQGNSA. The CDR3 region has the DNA TGTGCCAGCGGATTTGGGGCCAACGTCCTGACTTTC. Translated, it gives CASGFGANVLTF.

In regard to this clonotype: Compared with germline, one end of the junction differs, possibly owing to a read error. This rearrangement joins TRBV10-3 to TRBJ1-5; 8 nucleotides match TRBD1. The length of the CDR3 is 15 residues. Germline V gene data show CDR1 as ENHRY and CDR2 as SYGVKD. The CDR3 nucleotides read TGTGCCATCAGTGAGTCGGCAGGGGGCAGGCAGCTCCAGCATTTT. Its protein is CAISESAGGRQLQHF.

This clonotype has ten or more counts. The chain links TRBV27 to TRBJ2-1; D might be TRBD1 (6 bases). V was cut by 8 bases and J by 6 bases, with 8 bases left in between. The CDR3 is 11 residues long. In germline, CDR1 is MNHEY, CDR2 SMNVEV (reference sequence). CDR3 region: CASRTVNEQFF. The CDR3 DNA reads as TGTGCCAGCCGGACAGTCAATGAGCAGTTCTTC.